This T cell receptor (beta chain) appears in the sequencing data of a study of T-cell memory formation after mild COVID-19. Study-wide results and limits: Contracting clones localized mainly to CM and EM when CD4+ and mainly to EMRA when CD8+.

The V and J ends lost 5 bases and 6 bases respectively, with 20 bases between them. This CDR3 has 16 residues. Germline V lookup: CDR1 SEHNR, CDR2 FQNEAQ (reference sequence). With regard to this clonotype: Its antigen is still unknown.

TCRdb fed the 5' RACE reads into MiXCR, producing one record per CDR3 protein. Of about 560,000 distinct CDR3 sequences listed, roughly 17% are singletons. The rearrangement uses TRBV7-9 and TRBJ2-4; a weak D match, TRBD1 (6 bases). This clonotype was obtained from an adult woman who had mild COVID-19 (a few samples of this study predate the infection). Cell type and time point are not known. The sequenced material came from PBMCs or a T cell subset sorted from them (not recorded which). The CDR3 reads CASSPRQVSDGNIQYF. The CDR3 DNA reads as TGTGCCAGCAGCCCTCGACAGGTCTCCGATGGAAACATTCAGTACTTC.